The next 3 T cell receptor beta chains were all read from a single sample in a study of blood T cell repertoires in COVID-19. Clones were read by immunoSEQ multiplex PCR, and TCRdb kept only the in-frame ones, dropping some. Here the sample spans 300,000 to 400,000 clones, 80% to 90% being singletons. Sequences were obtained from PBMCs or T cells enriched from blood (not recorded which). These receptors were taken from a man in his late teens or twenties who had recovered from COVID-19.

The CDR3 region has the DNA TGTGCCAGCAGCCAAGATACTGGGGCCAACGTCCTGACTTTC. Its translation: CASSQDTGANVLTF. This rearrangement joins TRBV3-1 (or the pseudogene TRBV3-2) to TRBJ2-6; no clear D. Trimming removed 0 bases at V and 2 bases at J, with 2 bases between. The CDR3 contains 14 residues. The germline V gene has CDR1 LGHDT and CDR2 YNNKEL (reference sequence).

This rearrangement joins TRBV4-3 to TRBJ2-3; maybe TRBD1 (6 bases). CDR1 is LGHNA and CDR2 is YSLEER in the germline V gene. The CDR3 loop spans 14 amino acids. The V gene lost 8 bases and the J gene lost 6 bases, with 18 bases spanning the gap. The CDR3 region is CASAPTGPGDTQYF. CDR3 in DNA: TGCGCCAGCGCCCCAACAGGGCCCGGGGATACGCAGTATTTT.

The V gene is TRBV7-9, the J gene TRBJ2-2; TRBD2 aligns across 7 bases. The CDR3 sequence is 18 residues long. Germline CDR1 and CDR2: SEHNR and FQNEAQ (reference sequence). V gave up 1 base and J gave up 6 bases; unmatched junction bases: 14. The CDR3 is CASSLEVSSGRIAGELFF. CDR3 sequence (DNA): TGTGCCAGCAGCTTAGAAGTGTCTAGCGGAAGGATTGCCGGGGAGCTGTTTTTT.